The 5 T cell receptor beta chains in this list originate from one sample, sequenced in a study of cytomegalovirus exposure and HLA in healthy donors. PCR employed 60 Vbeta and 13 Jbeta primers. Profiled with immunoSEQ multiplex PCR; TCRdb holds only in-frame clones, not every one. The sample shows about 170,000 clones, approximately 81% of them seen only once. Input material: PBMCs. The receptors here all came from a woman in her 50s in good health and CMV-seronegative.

CDR3 amino acids: CASSPVATNEKLFF. The CDR3, as DNA: TGTGCCAGCAGCCCGGTTGCAACTAATGAAAAACTGTTTTTT. The genes are TRBV4-2 and TRBJ1-4, with D unresolved. Trimming shortened V by 4 bases and J by 0 bases, and 6 bases separated the two germline ends. Germline V CDR1 and CDR2: LGHNA, YNFKEQ. This CDR3 comprises 14 residues.

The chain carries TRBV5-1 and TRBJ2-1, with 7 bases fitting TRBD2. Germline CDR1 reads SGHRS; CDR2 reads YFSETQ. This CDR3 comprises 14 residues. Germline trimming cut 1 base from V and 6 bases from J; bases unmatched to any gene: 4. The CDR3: CASSLLADFNEQFF. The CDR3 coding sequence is TGCGCCAGCAGCTTGCTAGCGGACTTCAATGAGCAGTTCTTC.

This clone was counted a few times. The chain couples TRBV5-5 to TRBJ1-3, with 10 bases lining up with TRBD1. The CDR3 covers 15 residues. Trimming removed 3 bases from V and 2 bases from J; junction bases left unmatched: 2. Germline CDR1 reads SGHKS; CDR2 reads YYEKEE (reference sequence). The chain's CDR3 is CASSYGTGAGNTIYF. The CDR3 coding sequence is TGTGCCAGCAGCTACGGGACAGGGGCTGGAAACACCATATATTTT. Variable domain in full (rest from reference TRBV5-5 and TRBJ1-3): DAGVTQSPTHLIKTRGQQVTLRCSPISGHKSVSWYQQVLGQGPQFIFQYYEKEERGRGNFPDRFSARQFPNYSSELNVNALLLGDSALYLCASSYGTGAGNTIYFGEGSWLTVV.

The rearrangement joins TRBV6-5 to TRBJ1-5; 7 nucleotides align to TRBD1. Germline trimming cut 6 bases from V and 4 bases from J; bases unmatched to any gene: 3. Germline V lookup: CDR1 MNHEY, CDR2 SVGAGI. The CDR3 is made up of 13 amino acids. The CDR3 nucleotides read TGTGCCAGCAGCGACAGGGAAAATCAGCCCCAGCATTTT. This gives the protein CASSDRENQPQHF.

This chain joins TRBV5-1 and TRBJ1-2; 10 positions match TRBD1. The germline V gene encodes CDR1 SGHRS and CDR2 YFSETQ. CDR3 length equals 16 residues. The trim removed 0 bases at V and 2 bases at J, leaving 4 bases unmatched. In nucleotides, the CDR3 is TGCGCCAGCAGCTTGGGTGGGGGACAGGGGAACTATGGCTACACCTTC. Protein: CASSLGGGQGNYGYTF.